These 23 T cell receptor beta chains were all obtained from the same sample, sequenced in a study of blood T cell repertoires in COVID-19. Assay: immunoSEQ multiplex PCR; the TCRdb copy retains only in-frame clones and omits some. The sample lists some 350,000 clones, more than 75% occurring once. Sequencing was performed on PBMCs or T cells enriched from blood (not recorded which). The receptors shown here come from a woman in her thirties who had recovered from COVID-19.

This clone was counted only a few times. The rearrangement uses TRBV11-2 and TRBJ1-2; possible D gene TRBD1, 6 bases. The CDR3 spans 13 residues. Trimming took 2 bases from V and 7 from J, leaving 11 bases between them. Germline V gene sequence: CDR1 SGHAT, CDR2 FQNNGV. The CDR3 spells CASSLRSGVGYTF. CDR3 DNA sequence: TGTGCCAGCAGCTTAAGGTCAGGGGTTGGCTACACCTTC.

CDR3 nucleotides: TGTGCCAGCAGCTTAGGATCGGGGACAGGGGCTGGATTATACGAGCAGTACTTC. It is translated as CASSLGSGTGAGLYEQYF. This sequence joins TRBV7-6 and TRBJ2-7; 10 bases align to TRBD1. The CDR3 totals 18 residues. Looked up from germline, CDR1 is SGHVS and CDR2 is FNYEAQ. Trimming cost V 1 base and J 4 bases; bases outside gene matches: 13. The variable domain in full, completed from reference TRBV7-6 and TRBJ2-7, reads GAGVSQSPRYKVTKRGQDVALRCDPISGHVSLYWYRQALGQGPEFLTYFNYEAQQDKSGLPNDRFSAERPEGSISTLTIQRTEQRDSAMYRCASSLGSGTGAGLYEQYFGPGTRLTVT.

This clone was seen a single time. V is TRBV6-2 or TRBV6-3 and J is TRBJ2-4; a possible D gene is TRBD2 (7 bases). The CDR3 runs to 14 residues. The V end was cut by 2 bases, the J end by 9 bases, with 14 bases between. Germline CDR1 is MNHEY and CDR2 is SVGEGT. In DNA, the CDR3 is TGTGCCAGCAGTTACGGAGGGGGGGATGGCATTCAGTACTTC. This codes for CASSYGGGDGIQYF.

The rearrangement links TRBV3-1 (or the pseudogene TRBV3-2) to TRBJ1-1; D is possibly TRBD1 (6 bases). Germline CDR1 is LGHDT and CDR2 is YNNKEL (reference sequence). CDR3 length equals 13 residues. V lost 5 bases and J lost 3, with 10 bases in between. CDR3 loop: CASSGGVDTEAFF. In DNA, the CDR3 is TGTGCCAGCAGCGGGGGCGTTGACACTGAAGCTTTCTTT.

DNA of the CDR3: TGTGCCACCAGTCGGCCGGGGGGCACTGAAGCTTTCTTT. As protein: CATSRPGGTEAFF. The chain employs TRBV24-1 and TRBJ1-1; D is perhaps TRBD1 (5 bases). CDR1 and CDR2 (germline): KGHDR, SFDVKD. Trimming pared 6 bases from V and 4 bases from J, leaving 11 bases between. This CDR3 region has 13 residues.

This clone was detected only a few times. The CDR3, as DNA: TGTGCCAGCAGCTTGACAATGAACACTGAAGCTTTCTTT. It codes for CASSLTMNTEAFF. The V call is TRBV7-2, the J call TRBJ1-1, with D unresolved. This CDR3 spans 13 amino acids. Germline V gene data show CDR1 as SGHTA and CDR2 as FQGNSA. The V end lost 3 bases, the J end lost 0 bases, and 5 bases lay between the germline ends.

J is TRBJ2-7 and V is TRBV28, with D possibly being TRBD2 (6 bases). The CDR3 runs 15 residues. The germline V and J ends were trimmed by 9 bases and 0 bases, with 18 bases remaining between them. From germline, CDR1 is MDHEN and CDR2 SYDVKM. Here the CDR3 DNA reads TGTGCCAGTCGGGCGGGCGGGGCGAGCTCCTACGAGCAGTACTTC. This encodes CASRAGGASSYEQYF.

V and J are TRBV2 and TRBJ2-3; no reliable D call. Germline loops: CDR1 SNHLY, CDR2 FYNNEI. CDR3 length: 18 amino acids. Trimming took 6 bases from V and 1 from J, leaving 23 bases between them. In DNA, the CDR3 is TGTGCCAGCAGGCGACTTGGTGGCGGTCGCCTTGGCACAGATACGCAGTATTTT. Translated: CASRRLGGGRLGTDTQYF.

Of note for this clone: An end of the junction does not agree with germline; a read error may underlie this. The CDR3 region has the DNA TGTGCCAGTAGTATAGAGGCGGACATCAATGCAAAACTGTTTTTT. This encodes CASSIEADINAKLFF. The rearrangement uses TRBV19 and TRBJ1-4, with a possible D match to TRBD1 (5 bases). The CDR3 is 15 residues long. Germline lookup yields CDR1 LNHDA and CDR2 SQIVND (reference sequence).

This chain joins TRBV5-4 and TRBJ1-1, with D possibly being TRBD1 (5 bases). Germline assignment: CDR1 SGHNT and CDR2 YYREEE (reference sequence). Trimming removed 0 bases from V and 4 bases from J, with 10 bases in between. The CDR3 loop spans 14 amino acids. CDR3 bases: TGTGCCAGCAGCTTGGCGTCAAGGGGCACTGAAGCTTTCTTT. Amino acid sequence: CASSLASRGTEAFF.

The chain couples TRBV18 to TRBJ2-2, with D maybe TRBD1 (5 bases). The CDR3 spans 16 residues. Deletions cut 3 bases from V and 7 bases from J, with 18 bases between. Germline V gene data show CDR1 as KGHSH and CDR2 as LQKENI. CDR3 in amino acids: CASSPSDWGPRGELFF. CDR3 bases: TGTGCCAGCTCACCCTCAGACTGGGGCCCGCGCGGGGAGCTGTTTTTT.

CDR3 sequence (DNA): TGTGCCAGCAGCTTCCGACTAGCGGGGGGAGAGACCCAGTACTTC. Amino acids: CASSFRLAGGETQYF. V usage is TRBV13 and J usage is TRBJ2-5; 13 bases match TRBD2. The CDR3 is made up of 15 amino acids. Germline V gives CDR1 PRHDT, CDR2 FYEKMQ (reference sequence). The trim removed 3 bases at V and 4 bases at J, leaving 2 bases unmatched.

The chain combines TRBV5-6 with TRBJ1-4, with D hard to call. The CDR3 is 14 residues long. V shed 3 bases and J shed 3 bases, with 9 bases lying between them. The V gene's germline CDR1 is SGHDT and CDR2 YYEEEE. CDR3: CASSSRSPNEKLFF. CDR3 sequence (DNA): TGTGCCAGCAGCTCTCGGTCCCCTAATGAAAAACTGTTTTTT.

V usage is TRBV5-4 and J usage is TRBJ2-5, with unresolved D. The CDR3 length is 14 residues. Trimming removed 6 bases at V and 2 bases at J, with 14 bases between. Germline V CDR1 and CDR2: SGHNT, YYREEE (reference sequence). CDR3 loop: CASTSRRSQETQYF. The CDR3 DNA follows: TGTGCCAGCACCAGTAGGCGGTCTCAAGAGACCCAGTACTTC.

V is TRBV4-2 and J is TRBJ2-6; a possible D gene is TRBD1 (6 bases). CDR1 is LGHNA, CDR2 YNFKEQ, per germline. V was clipped by 4 bases and J by 0 bases, with 19 bases between them. The CDR3 has 19 residues. CDR3 bases: TGTGCCAGCAGCCTTACCCCCGGGACACGCGTCTCTGGGGCCAACGTCCTGACTTTC. Its translation is CASSLTPGTRVSGANVLTF.

V is TRBV12-3 or TRBV12-4 and J is TRBJ2-2; D remains unclear. The CDR3 consists of 12 residues. V was shortened by 7 bases and J by 1 base, with 4 bases between the two germline ends. CDR3 sequence reads: CASNRNTGELFF. The CDR3 nucleotides are TGTGCCAGCAATCGGAACACCGGGGAGCTGTTTTTT.

This clone was detected only a few times. V and J are TRBV19 and TRBJ1-6; TRBD1 aligns across 9 bases. V gave up 10 bases and J gave up 8 bases; unmatched junction bases: 33. This CDR3 region has 22 residues. The germline CDR1 and CDR2 sequences are LNHDA and SQIVND (reference sequence). The CDR3 region has the DNA TGTGCCATACCCTCGCCCCGGACAGGGGAATGCTCAGTCCAGTCTGGGGATTCACCCCTCCACTTT. It is translated as CAIPSPRTGECSVQSGDSPLHF.

The V gene is TRBV6-5, the J gene TRBJ2-7, with a weak D call TRBD1 (6 bases). This CDR3 is built from 14 residues. Germline loops: CDR1 MNHEY, CDR2 SVGAGI. V shed 2 bases and J shed 3 bases, with 11 bases lying between them. The CDR3 region is CASSYEGVGYEQYF. The CDR3, as DNA: TGTGCCAGCAGTTACGAGGGGGTAGGCTACGAGCAGTACTTC.

The chain carries TRBV27 and TRBJ1-6; D uncertain. This CDR3 contains 16 residues. Trimming left V 0 bases short and J 10 bases short, with 16 bases between. CDR1 is MNHEY and CDR2 is SMNVEV in the germline V gene (reference sequence). The CDR3 coding sequence is TGTGCCAGCAGTTTATCGGTCGGACTTTACGGATCACCCCTCCACTTT. Protein product: CASSLSVGLYGSPLHF.

As for this clone: The CDR3 end shows no conserved phenylalanine or tryptophan, and so a read error is likely. V is TRBV9 and J is TRBJ1-2, with 8 nucleotides matching TRBD1. The CDR3 totals 14 residues. With V trimmed by 4 bases and J by 2 bases, 4 bases remained unmatched. Germline CDR1 and CDR2: SGDLS and YYNGEE. CDR3 DNA sequence: TGTGCCAGCAGCCCGAGACAGGGGAACTATGGCTACACCCTC. It encodes CASSPRQGNYGYTL.

About this clone: An end of the junction does not agree with germline; a read error may underlie this. The gene calls are TRBV7-7 and TRBJ2-1; 8 bases match TRBD2. Germline CDR1 and CDR2: SSHAT and FNYEAQ (reference sequence). The CDR3 extends over 15 amino acids. The CDR3 bases are TGTGCTAGCAGCTTATCAGCGGGAGTGTACAATGAGCAGTTCTTC. Its protein is CASSLSAGVYNEQFF.

The chain carries TRBV7-8 and TRBJ2-1; maybe TRBD2 (5 bases). This CDR3 is 17 amino acids long. Germline V lookup: CDR1 SGHVS, CDR2 FQNEAQ. V gave up 2 bases and J gave up 0 bases, with 14 bases separating them. The CDR3 DNA follows: TGTGCCAGCAGCTTATTTTATGTGGGGAGCTCCTACAATGAGCAGTTCTTC. Amino acid sequence: CASSLFYVGSSYNEQFF.

The rearrangement uses TRBV27 and TRBJ1-3; D unresolved. Germline V CDR1 and CDR2: MNHEY, SMNVEV (reference sequence). Trimming took 5 bases from V and 0 from J, leaving 8 bases between them. The CDR3 runs 14 residues. DNA for the CDR3: TGTGCCAGCAGTAGAGAGGGCTCTGGAAACACCATATATTTT. It yields the protein CASSREGSGNTIYF.